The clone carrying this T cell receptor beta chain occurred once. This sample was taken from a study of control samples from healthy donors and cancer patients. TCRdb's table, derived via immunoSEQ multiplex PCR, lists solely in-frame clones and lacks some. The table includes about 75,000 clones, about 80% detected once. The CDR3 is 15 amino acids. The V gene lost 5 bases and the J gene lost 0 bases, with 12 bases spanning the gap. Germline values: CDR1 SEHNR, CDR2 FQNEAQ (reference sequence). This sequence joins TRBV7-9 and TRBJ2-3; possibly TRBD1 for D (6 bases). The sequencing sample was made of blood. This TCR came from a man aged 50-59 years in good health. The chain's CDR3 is CASSEGETSTDTQYF. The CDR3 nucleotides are TGTGCCAGCAGCGAGGGGGAAACTAGCACAGATACGCAGTATTTT. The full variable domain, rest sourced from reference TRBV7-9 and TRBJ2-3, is DTGVSQNPRHKITKRGQNVTFRCDPISEHNRLYWYRQTLGQGPEFLTYFQNEAQLEKSRLLSDRFSAERPKGSFSTLEIQRTEQGDSAMYLCASSEGETSTDTQYFGPGTRLTVL.